Shown below are 30 T cell receptor beta chains from a single sample sequenced in a study of OX40 agonist ivuxolimab in advanced cancers. Profiled with immunoSEQ multiplex PCR; TCRdb holds only in-frame clones, not every one. The sample records approximately 94,000 clones, around 84% being singletons. The specimen was CD4+ or CD8+ T cells sorted from blood, collected in a trial of the OX40 agonist ivuxolimab. The receptors here all came from an adult with an advanced solid tumor such as melanoma, head and neck, liver or kidney cancer.

The chain combines TRBV7-2 with TRBJ2-3, with D perhaps TRBD2 (5 bases). The V gene lost 2 bases and the J gene lost 1 base, with 10 bases spanning the gap. The germline CDR1 and CDR2 sequences are SGHTA and FQGNSA. This CDR3 has 15 residues. CDR3 sequence reads: CASSLQGGRTDTQYF. The CDR3 bases are TGTGCCAGCAGCTTACAAGGCGGGCGCACAGATACGCAGTATTTT.

V is TRBV19 and J is TRBJ2-3; tentatively, D is TRBD2 (5 bases). The CDR3 consists of 13 residues. Between the trimmed V and J ends, which lost 7 bases and 0 bases, there was a span of 8 bases. Germline-derived CDR1 and CDR2 are LNHDA and SQIVND (reference sequence). The CDR3: CASTGFSTDTQYF. The CDR3 DNA is TGTGCCAGTACGGGGTTTAGCACAGATACGCAGTATTTT.

The J gene is TRBJ1-3, the V gene TRBV19; tentative D call: TRBD1 (6 bases). The ends were cut back, 0 bases at V and 4 bases at J, with 13 bases in the middle. Germline assignment: CDR1 LNHDA and CDR2 SQIVND (reference sequence). This CDR3 comprises 16 residues. The CDR3 DNA is TGTGCCAGTAGTATAGAGGGACACGGTTTCGGAAACACCATATATTTT. Translating gives CASSIEGHGFGNTIYF. The whole variable domain, remainder taken from reference TRBV19 and TRBJ1-3, is DGGITQSPKYLFRKEGQNVTLSCEQNLNHDAMYWYRQDPGQGLRLIYYSQIVNDFQKGDIAEGYSVSREKKESFPLTVTSAQKNPTAFYLCASSIEGHGFGNTIYFGEGSWLTVV.

The CDR3 DNA follows: TGTGCCAGCACCCACGGACAGGGAAAAGAGACCCAGTACTTC. Protein product: CASTHGQGKETQYF. The V and J genes are TRBV6-5 and TRBJ2-5, with 8 bases matching TRBD1. Germline V CDR1 and CDR2: MNHEY, SVGAGI. CDR3 size: 14 residues. Germline trimming cut 7 bases from V and 3 bases from J; bases unmatched to any gene: 7.

This chain connects TRBV27 to TRBJ1-3; 8 bases fit TRBD1. This CDR3 region has 17 residues. The V gene's germline CDR1 is MNHEY and CDR2 SMNVEV (reference sequence). Germline trimming cut 5 bases from V and 2 bases from J; bases unmatched to any gene: 11. This CDR3 is CASSPGQGRKTGNTIYF. The CDR3 DNA reads TGTGCCAGCAGTCCCGGACAGGGAAGAAAAACTGGAAACACCATATATTTT.

The chain carries TRBV5-1 and TRBJ2-2; 9 bases align to TRBD2. The CDR3 is 15 residues long. Germline CDR1 SGHRS, CDR2 YFSETQ. After removal of 3 bases from V and 7 bases from J, the junction contained 7 bases not matched to a gene. In DNA form, the CDR3 reads TGCGCCAGCAGCTCTGCGGGGGGGCCTAACGGGGAGCTGTTTTTT. As protein: CASSSAGGPNGELFF.

The chain is built from TRBV6-1 and TRBJ1-1, with a tentative D call TRBD1 (6 bases). The germline V and J ends were trimmed by 8 bases and 3 bases, with 7 bases remaining between them. The CDR3 spans 11 residues. CDR1 is MNHNS and CDR2 is SASEGT in the germline V gene. The CDR3 region is CASWGHTEAFF. The CDR3 nucleotides read TGTGCCAGCTGGGGGCACACTGAAGCTTTCTTT.

The chain links TRBV7-2 to TRBJ2-3; D may correspond to TRBD1 or TRBD2 (6 bases each). Between the trimmed V and J ends, which lost 10 bases and 0 bases, there was a span of 17 bases. The CDR3 extends over 15 amino acids. The germline CDR1 and CDR2 sequences are SGHTA and FQGNSA. The CDR3 protein is CATTKGGTSTDTQYF. The CDR3 region has the DNA TGTGCCACCACAAAAGGGGGGACTAGCACAGATACGCAGTATTTT.

The chain employs TRBV14 and TRBJ2-3; the D is unclear. From germline, CDR1 is SGHDN and CDR2 FVKESK. There are 14 residues in the CDR3. Trimming shortened V by 1 base and J by 2 bases, and 7 bases separated the two germline ends. Here the CDR3 reads CASSQVGTTDTQYF. The CDR3 DNA reads as TGTGCCAGCAGCCAAGTCGGCACCACAGATACGCAGTATTTT.

The J gene is TRBJ1-5, the V gene TRBV30, with unresolved D. Germline assignment: CDR1 GTSNPN and CDR2 SVGIG (reference sequence). The ends were cut back, 0 bases at V and 3 bases at J, with 6 bases in the middle. The CDR3 contains 13 residues. The CDR3 nucleotides read TGTGCCTGGAGTGTACAGAACAATCAGCCCCAGCATTTT. Its translation is CAWSVQNNQPQHF. Complete variable domain (other parts from reference TRBV30 and TRBJ1-5): SQTIHQWPATLVQPVGSPLSLECTVEGTSNPNLYWYRQAAGRGLQLLFYSVGIGQISSEVPQNLSASRPQDRQFILSSKKLLLSDSGFYLCAWSVQNNQPQHFGDGTRLSIL.

In DNA, the CDR3 is TGTGCCAGTAGTTCCTCGGGACTAGCGGGGCAAGAGACCCAGTACTTC. The encoded protein is CASSSSGLAGQETQYF. The V and J genes are TRBV19 and TRBJ2-5; TRBD2 agrees at 13 bases. Per germline, CDR1 LNHDA and CDR2 SQIVND (reference sequence). The CDR3 contains 16 residues. J was trimmed by 2 bases and V by 5 bases; bases with no gene match: 5.

The J gene is TRBJ2-7, the V gene TRBV18, with D tentatively TRBD1 or TRBD2 (5 bases each). This CDR3 has 15 residues. Germline lookup yields CDR1 KGHSH and CDR2 LQKENI. The V end lost 2 bases, the J end lost 0 bases, and 11 bases lay between the germline ends. CDR3 coding DNA: TGTGCCAGCTCACCAGGGGACGGGTTCTCCTACGAGCAGTACTTC. Translated: CASSPGDGFSYEQYF.

The genes are TRBV29-1 and TRBJ1-5, with a weak D call TRBD1 (6 bases). This CDR3 is built from 13 residues. Trimming took off 5 bases at V and 3 bases at J, with 11 bases between the two ends. Germline V CDR1 and CDR2: SQVTM, ANQGSEA. The DNA for the CDR3 is TGCAGCGTTTTACAGGGTATCAATCAGCCCCAGCATTTT. This gives the protein CSVLQGINQPQHF.

This chain connects TRBV28 to TRBJ2-3, with no clear D. The V gene lost 2 bases and the J gene lost 10 bases, with 10 bases spanning the gap. Per the germline V gene, CDR1 is MDHEN and CDR2 is SYDVKM. The CDR3 has 12 amino acids. The chain's CDR3 is CASSLVGKAQYF. CDR3 in DNA: TGTGCCAGCAGTTTAGTGGGGAAGGCGCAGTATTTT. Drawing the rest from reference TRBV28 and TRBJ2-3, the complete variable domain is DVKVTQSSRYLVKRTGEKVFLECVQDMDHENMFWYRQDPGLGLRLIYFSYDVKMKEKGDIPEGYSVSREKKERFSLILESASTNQTSMYLCASSLVGKAQYFGPGTRLTVL.

The chain uses TRBV7-6 and TRBJ2-2, with 8 bases fitting TRBD1. The CDR3 sequence is 17 residues long. The J segment lost 5 bases and the V segment lost 1 base, leaving 9 bases of the junction unmatched. CDR1 SGHVS and CDR2 FNYEAQ come from the germline V gene. CDR3 in DNA: TGTGCCAGCAGCTTAGGTGCGTGGACAGGGCCAACCGGGGAGCTGTTTTTT. Translated: CASSLGAWTGPTGELFF.

This chain uses TRBV19 with TRBJ2-7; D unclear. V lost 5 bases, J lost 2 bases, and 7 bases lay in between. This CDR3 region has 12 residues. Germline V lookup: CDR1 LNHDA, CDR2 SQIVND (reference sequence). CDR3 amino acids: CASSSAAYEQYF. Here the CDR3 DNA reads TGTGCCAGTAGTTCCGCGGCCTACGAGCAGTACTTC.

The chain uses TRBV19 and TRBJ2-3, with TRBD1 matching 12 bases. The ends lost 7 bases at V and 0 bases at J; junction bases unmatched: 8. Germline CDR1 and CDR2: LNHDA and SQIVND (reference sequence). This CDR3 has 17 residues. The CDR3 bases are TGTGCCAGTATGGGGACAGGGGGCCAATCTAGCACAGATACGCAGTATTTT. Residues: CASMGTGGQSSTDTQYF.

This clone was picked up a small number of times. The rearrangement uses TRBV10-3 and TRBJ1-6; no firm D call. The CDR3 is 13 residues long. Germline lookup yields CDR1 ENHRY and CDR2 SYGVKD. Trimming removed 7 bases at V and 7 bases at J, with 11 bases between. CDR3 DNA sequence: TGTGCCATCACCCCAGTTATGAATTCACCCCTCCACTTT. Encoded protein: CAITPVMNSPLHF.

The chain employs TRBV28 and TRBJ1-1, with D unclear. Between the trimmed V and J ends, which lost 2 bases and 0 bases, there was a span of 10 bases. CDR3 length: 15 residues. CDR1 and CDR2 (germline): MDHEN, SYDVKM. CDR3 bases: TGTGCCAGCAGTTTACCCCCGGGAATGAACACTGAAGCTTTCTTT. Translating gives CASSLPPGMNTEAFF. Together with reference TRBV28 and TRBJ1-1, the CDR3 gives the full variable domain: DVKVTQSSRYLVKRTGEKVFLECVQDMDHENMFWYRQDPGLGLRLIYFSYDVKMKEKGDIPEGYSVSREKKERFSLILESASTNQTSMYLCASSLPPGMNTEAFFGQGTRLTVV.

The chain couples TRBV5-1 to TRBJ2-2, with TRBD2 as a possible D gene (6 bases). V dropped 3 bases and J dropped 1 base, with 10 bases sitting between them. The germline V gene encodes CDR1 SGHRS and CDR2 YFSETQ. The CDR3 is 15 amino acids. CDR3 in amino acids: CASSWGLLNTGELFF. CDR3 in DNA: TGCGCCAGCAGCTGGGGACTCTTGAACACCGGGGAGCTGTTTTTT.

This clone has only one observation. The chain recombines TRBV5-6 with TRBJ1-3; maybe TRBD1 (5 bases). V lost 4 bases and J 0 bases, leaving 11 bases between the germline ends. The germline V gene has CDR1 SGHDT and CDR2 YYEEEE. This CDR3 is built from 15 residues. CDR3 residues: CASSRGAVSGNTIYF. The CDR3 region has the DNA TGTGCCAGCAGCAGAGGGGCAGTCTCTGGAAACACCATATATTTT.

This clone was detected once. V is TRBV19 and J is TRBJ1-3; D unresolved. The CDR3 consists of 15 residues. Trimming removed 5 bases from V and 3 bases from J, with 14 bases in between. Germline loops: CDR1 LNHDA, CDR2 SQIVND (reference sequence). CDR3 sequence: CASSGVHAGGNTIYF. The CDR3 DNA reads TGTGCCAGTAGTGGGGTGCACGCGGGTGGAAACACCATATATTTT.

The chain joins TRBV10-3 to TRBJ2-7; D is unresolved. The CDR3 is 13 residues long. Germline V gene lookup returns CDR1 ENHRY and CDR2 SYGVKD. The germline V and J ends were trimmed by 2 bases and 2 bases, with 7 bases remaining between them. The CDR3 sequence: CAISEVGPYEQYV. The CDR3 region has the DNA TGTGCCATCAGTGAGGTCGGTCCCTACGAGCAGTACGTC.

This clone occurred a few times. The chain is built from TRBV20-1 and TRBJ1-1; D is ambiguous. Trimming removed 3 bases at V and 7 bases at J, with 9 bases between. The germline V gene has CDR1 DFQATT and CDR2 SNEGSKA (reference sequence). This CDR3 comprises 11 residues. In nucleotides, the CDR3 is TGCAGTGCTAGTTTGGGCCGTGAAGCTTTCTTT. Encoded protein: CSASLGREAFF.

The rearrangement uses TRBV27 and TRBJ2-7; D not resolved. The germline V gene has CDR1 MNHEY and CDR2 SMNVEV (reference sequence). The CDR3 has 12 amino acids. V lost 8 bases and J lost 0, with 8 bases in between. The chain's CDR3 is CASPPHSYEQYF. Here the CDR3 DNA reads TGTGCCAGCCCCCCCCACTCCTACGAGCAGTACTTC.

This chain joins TRBV30 and TRBJ1-2; D not resolved. The CDR3 loop spans 13 amino acids. Germline V lookup: CDR1 GTSNPN, CDR2 SVGIG (reference sequence). Trimming removed 5 bases from V and 0 bases from J, with 10 bases in between. CDR3 nucleotide sequence: TGTGCCTGGTTGTATGGGGCTAACTATGGCTACACCTTC. The encoded protein is CAWLYGANYGYTF.

This chain links TRBV5-1 with TRBJ1-1; D is unresolved. CDR1 and CDR2 (germline): SGHRS, YFSETQ. The CDR3 runs 16 residues. The V and J ends lost 4 bases and 0 bases respectively, with 16 bases between them. The CDR3 here is CASSPQAINLNTEAFF. The CDR3, as DNA: TGCGCCAGCAGCCCCCAGGCCATAAACCTGAACACTGAAGCTTTCTTT.

The chain recombines TRBV29-1 with TRBJ1-3; D not resolved. The CDR3 consists of 11 residues. The ends were cut back, 7 bases at V and 4 bases at J, with 8 bases in the middle. Germline lookup yields CDR1 SQVTM and CDR2 ANQGSEA. CDR3 loop: CSGFIGNTIYF. In nucleotides, the CDR3 is TGCAGCGGATTCATAGGAAACACCATATATTTT.

As DNA, the CDR3 is TGTGCCAGCAGCCCGGTCTCTGGGGCCAACGTCCTGACTTTC. This sequence encodes CASSPVSGANVLTF. V usage is TRBV7-3 and J usage is TRBJ2-6; no clear D gene. Germline lookup yields CDR1 SGHTA and CDR2 FQGTGA. V was clipped by 5 bases and J by 0 bases, with 5 bases between them. CDR3 length equals 14 residues.

This clone came up once. This chain's CDR3 is CASRTDSYEQYV. DNA for the CDR3: TGTGCCAGCAGAACAGACTCCTACGAGCAGTACGTC. The chain carries TRBV2 and TRBJ2-7; D uncertain. CDR3 size: 12 residues. The germline V gene has CDR1 SNHLY and CDR2 FYNNEI. Trimming took off 6 bases at V and 0 bases at J, with 6 bases between the two ends.